The 23 T cell receptor beta chains listed next were all sequenced from one sample in a study of T-cell memory formation after mild COVID-19 (dated by TCRdb to 2020 to 2022). Libraries were constructed by 5' RACE. Sequencer: Illumina NovaSeq 6000. Using fastp trimming at Q25 and MiXCR clonotype assembly, TCRdb reanalyzed the public sequencing data and kept in-frame beta chains. Entries are consolidated by CDR3 protein sequence, retaining the most common genes and DNA. The sample contains 80,000 to 130,000 distinct CDR3 sequences, over 8.5% of them found a single time. Jointly, the top ten make up about two fifths of the sample. The sequenced material came from PBMCs or a T cell subset sorted from them (not recorded which). The receptors were gathered from a man aged 18 to 29 who had mild COVID-19 (a few samples of this study predate the infection). The sample titles of this study are shuffled in the database, so cell type and time point are left out; the donor was told from shared clones.

This clonotype appeared a few times. The V call is TRBV6-6, the J call TRBJ1-3; possibly TRBD1 for D (5 bases). V lost 7 bases and J lost 1, with 26 bases in between. CDR1 is MNHNY, CDR2 SVGAGI, per germline (reference sequence). The CDR3 is 19 amino acids. CDR3 amino acids: CASTHLMVGLGASGNTIYF. CDR3 coding DNA: TGTGCCAGCACCCACCTCATGGTAGGGTTAGGGGCGTCTGGAAACACCATATATTTT.

The chain joins TRBV9 to TRBJ2-1, with 8 bases aligning to TRBD1. After removal of 0 bases from V and 10 bases from J, the junction contained 6 bases not matched to a gene. The CDR3 sequence is 14 residues long. Germline values: CDR1 SGDLS, CDR2 YYNGEE. In DNA form, the CDR3 reads TGTGCCAGCAGCGTAGGGCAGGGGGCAGCGGAGCAGTTCTTC. This gives the protein CASSVGQGAAEQFF.

V usage is TRBV6-1 and J usage is TRBJ2-5, with D uncertain. From germline, CDR1 is MNHNS and CDR2 SASEGT. The CDR3 covers 16 residues. Trimming pared 7 bases from V and 0 bases from J, leaving 18 bases between. This chain's CDR3 is CASTRKGLSYQETQYF. The CDR3 DNA follows: TGTGCCAGCACCCGGAAAGGTCTATCTTACCAAGAGACCCAGTACTTC.

This clonotype was counted only a few times. V and J are TRBV7-9 and TRBJ2-1; D is unclear. Trimming shortened V by 3 bases and J by 1 base, and 10 bases separated the two germline ends. The CDR3 covers 15 residues. Germline loops: CDR1 SEHNR, CDR2 FQNEAQ (reference sequence). In DNA, the CDR3 is TGTGCCAGCAGCTTCCCCGTCCGGTCCTACAATGAGCAGTTCTTC. As protein: CASSFPVRSYNEQFF.

In its sample, this clonotype was seen many times. The chain joins TRBV7-9 to TRBJ2-1; weak D call: TRBD1 (6 bases). The CDR3 is 15 amino acids. The germline gives CDR1 SEHNR, CDR2 FQNEAQ (reference sequence). Trimming removed 6 bases at V and 1 base at J, with 13 bases between. The CDR3 sequence: CASSYSGTSYNEQFF. DNA for the CDR3: TGTGCCAGCAGTTACTCCGGGACATCCTACAATGAGCAGTTCTTC.

This clonotype is a singleton in its sample. The rearrangement joins TRBV6-5 to TRBJ1-6; 7 bases map to TRBD1. The V segment lost 5 bases and the J segment 0 bases; nucleotides outside the gene matches: 7. In germline, CDR1 is MNHEY, CDR2 SVGAGI. There are 17 residues in the CDR3. The CDR3 DNA reads as TGTGCCAGCAGTCCGGGACAGACAAGCTCCTATAATTCACCCCTCCACTTT. Protein product: CASSPGQTSSYNSPLHF.

The chain links TRBV19 to TRBJ2-1; D unresolved. The germline gives CDR1 LNHDA, CDR2 SQIVND (reference sequence). Trimming cost V 5 bases and J 5 bases, with 10 bases left between them. The CDR3 is 13 residues long. DNA for the CDR3: TGTGCCAGTAGTGGGATGGGTCACAATGAGCAGTTCTTC. Translated: CASSGMGHNEQFF.

V is TRBV30 and J is TRBJ1-2; D is ambiguous. This CDR3 is 10 amino acids long. Trimming took 3 bases from V and 7 from J, leaving 6 bases between them. Germline values: CDR1 GTSNPN, CDR2 SVGIG (reference sequence). The CDR3 region has the DNA TGTGCCTGGAGGGGCGGTGGCTACACCTTC. Protein sequence: CAWRGGGYTF.

This clonotype was detected many times. V gene TRBV6-5 combines with J gene TRBJ1-6, with a weak D call TRBD1 (5 bases). The CDR3 runs 15 residues. Looked up from germline, CDR1 is MNHEY and CDR2 is SVGAGI. V was cut by 0 bases and J by 8 bases, with 11 bases left in between. The CDR3 loop is CASSYSRGRYSPLHF. The CDR3 coding sequence is TGTGCCAGCAGTTACTCGAGGGGCAGGTATTCACCCCTCCACTTT.

The rearrangement joins TRBV11-2 to TRBJ2-5, with TRBD2 matching 7 bases. Germline V gene lookup returns CDR1 SGHAT and CDR2 FQNNGV. CDR3 size: 16 residues. Trimming cost V 0 bases and J 4 bases; bases outside gene matches: 8. The CDR3 is CASSLDLRGSAETQYF. As DNA, the CDR3 is TGTGCCAGCAGCTTAGATCTGCGGGGGTCGGCAGAGACCCAGTACTTC.

This clonotype was seen many times. The genes are TRBV12-3 or TRBV12-4 and TRBJ2-3; D uncertain. This CDR3 is built from 11 residues. V gave up 2 bases and J gave up 6 bases, with 3 bases separating them. The CDR3 region is CASSLRDTQYF. In DNA form, the CDR3 reads TGTGCCAGCAGTTTACGGGATACGCAGTATTTT.

This clonotype was recorded a few times. The chain couples TRBV5-4 to TRBJ1-2; D is undetermined. This CDR3 is built from 11 residues. From germline, CDR1 is SGHNT and CDR2 YYREEE (reference sequence). V lost 4 bases to trimming and J lost 8 bases, with 9 bases between them. CDR3 protein: CASSAGGGYTF. The CDR3 coding sequence is TGTGCCAGCAGCGCGGGTGGAGGCTACACCTTC.

V is TRBV12-3 or TRBV12-4 and J is TRBJ2-3; 8 bases match TRBD1. J gave up 1 base and V 7 bases, and 7 bases lay outside the gene matches. The CDR3 contains 15 residues. CDR3 sequence (DNA): TGTGCCAGCAATTCAGGGGGCGGAGGCACAGATACGCAGTATTTT. This sequence encodes CASNSGGGGTDTQYF.

This chain joins TRBV6-2 or TRBV6-3 and TRBJ1-1; tentatively, D is TRBD1 (6 bases). Trimming left V 0 bases short and J 0 bases short, with 14 bases between. The CDR3 spans 17 residues. CDR1 and CDR2 (germline): MNHEY, SVGEGT. The CDR3 loop is CASSYSRTERLNTEAFF. DNA for the CDR3: TGTGCCAGCAGTTACTCCAGGACAGAGCGCTTGAACACTGAAGCTTTCTTT.

This clonotype was counted only a few times. CDR3: CASSPYTTGEVVDEQFF. As DNA, the CDR3 is TGTGCCAGCAGTCCGTACACAACAGGAGAGGTGGTCGATGAGCAGTTCTTC. J is TRBJ2-1 and V is TRBV27; possibly TRBD1 for D (5 bases). The CDR3 extends over 17 amino acids. In germline, CDR1 is MNHEY, CDR2 SMNVEV (reference sequence). The V end lost 5 bases, the J end lost 8 bases, and 25 bases lay between the germline ends.

The sample holds a few counts of this clonotype. The chain joins TRBV4-1 to TRBJ1-1; the match to TRBD1 covers 9 bases. V was clipped by 1 base and J by 5 bases; unmatched bases: 11. The CDR3 is 17 residues long. Germline V lookup: CDR1 MGHRA, CDR2 YSYEKL. The CDR3 loop reads CASSQVLNRGRGTEAFF. CDR3 nucleotide sequence: TGCGCCAGCAGCCAAGTCCTGAACAGGGGGCGCGGGACTGAAGCTTTCTTT.

The V and J genes are TRBV3-1 and TRBJ1-2; a weak D match, TRBD1 (5 bases). V lost 1 base, J lost 7 bases, and 13 bases lay in between. This CDR3 region has 14 residues. Germline V lookup: CDR1 LGHDT, CDR2 YNNKEL (reference sequence). The CDR3 protein is CASSQGGDGRGYTF. The CDR3 DNA follows: TGTGCCAGCAGCCAAGGAGGGGATGGTCGTGGCTACACCTTC.

There are many counts of this clonotype. The V and J genes are TRBV7-2 and TRBJ2-3; D is perhaps TRBD1 or TRBD2 (6 bases each). Trimming took off 4 bases at V and 3 bases at J, with 14 bases between the two ends. CDR3 size: 15 residues. The germline V gene encodes CDR1 SGHTA and CDR2 FQGNSA. CDR3 residues: CASSWGASRTDTQYF. The CDR3 DNA reads as TGTGCCAGCAGCTGGGGGGCTAGCAGGACAGATACGCAGTATTTT. The full variable domain, completed using reference TRBV7-2 and TRBJ2-3, is GAGVSQSPSNKVTEKGKDVELRCDPISGHTALYWYRQSLGQGLEFLIYFQGNSAPDKSGLPSDRFSAERTGGSVSTLTIQRTQQEDSAVYLCASSWGASRTDTQYFGPGTRLTVL.

The V gene is TRBV7-9, the J gene TRBJ2-1; 12 nucleotides agree with TRBD1. CDR1 and CDR2 from the germline V gene are SEHNR and FQNEAQ (reference sequence). CDR3 length equals 16 residues. The V gene end was trimmed by 7 bases and the J gene end by 4 bases; junction bases not matched to a gene: 8. The CDR3 DNA is TGTGCCAGCACCCGGGACAGGGGGCGCGGGTACAATGAGCAGTTCTTC. Residues: CASTRDRGRGYNEQFF.

CDR3 in DNA: TGCGCCAGCAGCCATTCTAGCGGGGGCCGCAATGAGCAGTTCTTC. It specifies CASSHSSGGRNEQFF. The V call is TRBV4-1, the J call TRBJ2-1; 10 bases map to TRBD2. CDR3 size: 15 residues. The V segment lost 3 bases and the J segment 6 bases; nucleotides outside the gene matches: 5. Germline V gene lookup returns CDR1 MGHRA and CDR2 YSYEKL.

The chain employs TRBV12-3 or TRBV12-4 and TRBJ1-4, with a tentative D call TRBD1 (6 bases). The CDR3 has 16 amino acids. V was trimmed by 5 bases and J by 4 bases, leaving 17 bases between them. The CDR3 loop reads CASSNTGFVINEKLFF. The CDR3 DNA follows: TGTGCCAGCAGTAATACAGGGTTTGTCATTAATGAAAAACTGTTTTTT.

This clonotype was seen more than once but under ten times. The V and J genes are TRBV20-1 and TRBJ2-7; TRBD2 aligns across 14 bases. The CDR3 spans 13 residues. J gave up 4 bases and V 6 bases, and 2 bases lay outside the gene matches. Germline V gives CDR1 DFQATT, CDR2 SNEGSKA (reference sequence). The CDR3 is CSARTSGGYEQYF. As DNA, the CDR3 is TGCAGTGCCCGGACTAGCGGGGGGTACGAGCAGTACTTC.

The chain couples TRBV4-3 to TRBJ2-3, with a possible D match to TRBD1 (6 bases). V was trimmed by 3 bases and J by 4 bases, leaving 14 bases between them. Germline lookup yields CDR1 LGHNA and CDR2 YSLEER. This CDR3 comprises 15 residues. This CDR3 reads CASSQDYRVSDTQYF. The CDR3 DNA is TGCGCCAGCAGCCAGGATTACAGGGTTTCAGATACGCAGTATTTT.